Below are 20 T cell receptor beta chains sequenced from a single sample in a study of cytomegalovirus exposure and HLA in healthy donors. The primer mix had 60 Vbeta and 13 Jbeta primers. TCRdb's table, derived via immunoSEQ multiplex PCR, lists solely in-frame clones and lacks some. Altogether a few hundred thousand clones are present, 65% to 85% being singletons, with the ten largest covering 2% to 2.5%. The sequenced material came from PBMCs. The receptor source for this set is a female donor in good health and CMV-seronegative.

For this clone: The identical CDR3 is also encoded by other nucleotide sequences in the sample. The rearrangement joins TRBV28 to TRBJ1-2; D call uncertain. The CDR3 runs to 12 residues. Trimming left V 3 bases short and J 3 bases short, with 5 bases between. The V gene's germline CDR1 is MDHEN and CDR2 SYDVKM. The DNA for the CDR3 is TGTGCCAGCAGTTTTCGGGACTATGGCTACACCTTC. This sequence encodes CASSFRDYGYTF.

This clone was recorded only once. Within the sample, other DNA sequences also encode this same CDR3. V and J are TRBV15 and TRBJ2-7; 8 positions match TRBD1. With 0 bases clipped from V and 6 bases from J, the junction kept 4 bases outside the gene matches. CDR1 LNHNV and CDR2 YYDKDF come from the germline V gene (reference sequence). The CDR3 has 14 residues. CDR3 DNA: TGTGCCACCAGCAGAGAACAGGGGGGCGCCGAGCAGTACTTC. This gives the protein CATSREQGGAEQYF. Filled out from reference TRBV15 and TRBJ2-7, the complete variable domain reads DAMVIQNPRYQVTQFGKPVTLSCSQTLNHNVMYWYQQKSSQAPKLLFHYYDKDFNNEADTPDNFQSRRPNTSFCFLDIRSPGLGDTAMYLCATSREQGGAEQYFGPGTRLTVT.

The V call is TRBV5-1, the J call TRBJ2-3; 9 positions agree with TRBD2. CDR1 is SGHRS, CDR2 YFSETQ, per germline. Trimming cost V 4 bases and J 2 bases; bases outside gene matches: 8. The CDR3 has 16 amino acids. In DNA form, the CDR3 reads TGCGCCAGCAGCGAGCGGGAGGCCCCCTACACAGATACGCAGTATTTT. Amino acid sequence: CASSEREAPYTDTQYF.

The chain uses TRBV11-1 and TRBJ2-7; no reliable D call. This CDR3 region has 15 residues. Germline V lookup: CDR1 SGHAT, CDR2 FQDESV (reference sequence). The V end was cut by 2 bases, the J end by 1 base, with 12 bases between. CDR3: CASSLSMATSYEQYF. DNA of the CDR3: TGTGCCAGCAGCTTATCAATGGCGACTTCCTACGAGCAGTACTTC.

There are a few counts of this clone. The DNA for the CDR3 is TGCGCCAGCAGTGAGGACCGGCTAGCGGCCTACGAGCAGTACTTC. Translation gives CASSEDRLAAYEQYF. The V gene is TRBV10-1, the J gene TRBJ2-7; 7 nucleotides agree with TRBD2. Germline values: CDR1 WNHNN, CDR2 SYGVQD (reference sequence). The CDR3 loop spans 15 amino acids. The J segment lost 2 bases and the V segment lost 2 bases, leaving 6 bases of the junction unmatched.

This sequence joins TRBV19 and TRBJ2-1; 9 bases match TRBD2. Germline assignment: CDR1 LNHDA and CDR2 SQIVND (reference sequence). The CDR3 contains 15 residues. V lost 4 bases and J lost 6; bases outside the gene matches: 7. The CDR3 spells CASSRNSGRPNEQFF. CDR3 in DNA: TGTGCCAGTAGTAGGAATAGCGGGAGACCCAATGAGCAGTTCTTC.

J is TRBJ2-3 and V is TRBV9, with a tentative D call TRBD2 (6 bases). V lost 5 bases and J lost 0, with 22 bases in between. Germline V gives CDR1 SGDLS, CDR2 YYNGEE. The CDR3 runs 18 residues. The CDR3 protein is CASSPRIGGGSSTDTQYF. In DNA form, the CDR3 reads TGTGCCAGCAGTCCTCGGATCGGGGGTGGATCAAGCACAGATACGCAGTATTTT.

This chain connects TRBV27 to TRBJ1-3; D unclear. Trimming stripped 6 bases from V and 0 bases from J, with 12 bases between. CDR3 length: 15 residues. Germline V gives CDR1 MNHEY, CDR2 SMNVEV (reference sequence). CDR3 nucleotide sequence: TGTGCCAGCAGGAAAGACACTGTCTCTGGAAACACCATATATTTT. Its translation is CASRKDTVSGNTIYF.

The rearrangement uses TRBV7-9 and TRBJ2-7; D uncertain. This CDR3 has 16 residues. Trimming removed 4 bases from V and 2 bases from J, with 18 bases in between. The germline gives CDR1 SEHNR, CDR2 FQNEAQ (reference sequence). The CDR3 sequence is CASSSTVYGSPYEQYF. Here the CDR3 DNA reads TGTGCCAGCAGCTCAACGGTATATGGTAGCCCCTACGAGCAGTACTTC.

This chain connects TRBV7-2 to TRBJ2-7; 9 nucleotides align to TRBD1. Germline trimming cut 5 bases from V and 5 bases from J; bases unmatched to any gene: 10. Looked up from germline, CDR1 is SGHTA and CDR2 is FQGNSA. The CDR3 is 15 residues long. CDR3 coding DNA: TGTGCCAGCAGCGATCCCGGGACAGGGACCAACGAGCAGTACTTC. It translates to CASSDPGTGTNEQYF.

This rearrangement joins TRBV9 to TRBJ2-2; 13 positions match TRBD2. With V trimmed by 4 bases and J by 4 bases, 10 bases remained unmatched. This CDR3 contains 18 residues. CDR1 SGDLS and CDR2 YYNGEE come from the germline V gene. CDR3 nucleotides: TGTGCCAGCAGCCAAACTAGCGGGAGGGCCTCTGGCACCGGGGAGCTGTTTTTT. Amino acid sequence: CASSQTSGRASGTGELFF.

The rearrangement joins TRBV4-2 to TRBJ2-1; 11 nucleotides align to TRBD2. CDR3 size: 18 residues. Trimming removed 0 bases from V and 2 bases from J; junction bases left unmatched: 6. Germline V gene sequence: CDR1 LGHNA, CDR2 YNFKEQ. Here the CDR3 reads CASSQDVLAGVPYNEQFF. CDR3 nucleotides: TGTGCCAGCAGCCAAGATGTACTAGCGGGAGTTCCCTACAATGAGCAGTTCTTC.

This clone was picked up a small number of times. Its ends do not fully match the called genes, so a read error is possible. The gene calls are TRBV6-1 and TRBJ2-7; perhaps TRBD1 as D (7 bases). Germline loops: CDR1 MNHNS, CDR2 SASEGT. The CDR3 runs to 15 residues. Written as DNA, the CDR3 is TGTGCCAGCAGCGAAGGGCGGGGACAGAGATACGAGCAGTACTTC. The encoded protein is CASSEGRGQRYEQYF.

The CDR3 sequence: CSVRFYRRAGNEQFF. The DNA of the CDR3 is TGCAGCGTCCGTTTCTACAGGAGGGCTGGGAATGAGCAGTTCTTC. V usage is TRBV29-1 and J usage is TRBJ2-1; tentatively, D is TRBD2 (6 bases). The CDR3 consists of 15 residues. Trimming pared 6 bases from V and 7 bases from J, leaving 22 bases between. Looked up from germline, CDR1 is SQVTM and CDR2 is ANQGSEA.

The chain recombines TRBV5-1 with TRBJ2-7, with 7 positions matching TRBD1. Germline CDR1 reads SGHRS; CDR2 reads YFSETQ. This CDR3 has 14 amino acids. V was pared by 0 bases and J by 11 bases, with 11 bases of the junction left unmatched. CDR3 residues: CASSLAGEGAGKYF. The CDR3 DNA is TGCGCCAGCAGCTTGGCCGGAGAGGGGGCAGGGAAGTACTTC. Together with reference TRBV5-1 and TRBJ2-7, the CDR3 gives the full variable domain: KAGVTQTPRYLIKTRGQQVTLSCSPISGHRSVSWYQQTPGQGLQFLFEYFSETQRNKGNFPGRFSGRQFSNSRSEMNVSTLELGDSALYLCASSLAGEGAGKYFGPGTRLTVT.

In its sample, this clone was seen a few times. V gene TRBV27 combines with J gene TRBJ2-7; 7 bases agree with TRBD1. Germline V gene data show CDR1 as MNHEY and CDR2 as SMNVEV (reference sequence). CDR3 length: 13 residues. V was clipped by 5 bases and J by 2 bases; unmatched bases: 3. The CDR3 reads CASSDGTAYEQYF. The CDR3 nucleotides are TGTGCCAGCAGTGACGGGACAGCCTACGAGCAGTACTTC.

The CDR3 region is CASSESRFGAGEGEQYF. The CDR3 DNA is TGTGCCAGCAGTGAAAGTCGCTTCGGAGCGGGAGAGGGCGAGCAGTACTTC. The chain uses TRBV2 and TRBJ2-7, with TRBD2 identical over 8 bases. The ends lost 2 bases at V and 6 bases at J; junction bases unmatched: 15. Germline lookup yields CDR1 SNHLY and CDR2 FYNNEI. The CDR3 spans 17 residues.

This clone appeared a few times. V usage is TRBV19 and J usage is TRBJ2-1, with D possibly matching TRBD2 (5 bases). The length of the CDR3 is 14 residues. With 4 bases removed from V and 4 bases from J, the gap between germline ends came to 11 bases. Germline CDR1 and CDR2: LNHDA and SQIVND (reference sequence). The chain's CDR3 is CASSKVDYYNEQFF. DNA of the CDR3: TGTGCCAGTAGTAAGGTAGACTATTACAATGAGCAGTTCTTC.

Comments on this clone: The junction and the germline gene differ at one end; a read error may be behind it. J is TRBJ2-2 and V is TRBV25-1; D not resolved. CDR3 length: 15 residues. CDR1 and CDR2 from the germline V gene are MGHDK and SYGVNS. Here the CDR3 DNA reads TGTGCCAGCAGCGAATATAGCCCTTACACCGGGGAGCTGTTTTTT. Its protein product is CASSEYSPYTGELFF.

The chain uses TRBV7-2 and TRBJ2-1; 8 bases are shared with TRBD2. J lost 0 bases, V lost 5 bases, and 3 bases had no gene match. The CDR3 covers 15 residues. Germline CDR1 and CDR2: SGHTA and FQGNSA. This CDR3 is CASSPREGSYNEQFF. The CDR3 DNA follows: TGTGCCAGCAGCCCCCGGGAGGGCTCCTACAATGAGCAGTTCTTC.